This T cell receptor beta chain emerged from a study of response to subunit inactivated influenza vaccine. Using its own MiXCR run on the RT-PCR reads, TCRdb lists one record per CDR3 protein. The sample shows around 850,000 distinct CDR3 sequences, around 18% of them seen only once. V lost 2 bases and J lost 8; bases outside the gene matches: 3. Germline CDR1 is MNHEY and CDR2 is SVGEGT. This CDR3 is 13 amino acids long. The sequencing used PBMCs from blood, collected 5 to 6 days after vaccination. This sequence was found in a man aged 45 to 65 who received an inactivated influenza vaccine. The V and J genes are TRBV6-2 or TRBV6-3 and TRBJ2-3; the match to TRBD1 covers 8 bases. The CDR3 bases are TGTGCCAGCAGTTACACAGACAGGGGTACGCAGTATTTT. It encodes CASSYTDRGTQYF.